One and the same sample provided the 7 T cell receptor beta chains below, sequenced in a study of blood T cell repertoires in COVID-19. Clones were read by immunoSEQ multiplex PCR, and TCRdb kept only the in-frame ones, dropping some. The sample yields around 300,000 clones, more than 75% seen once. The sample consisted of peripheral blood. The receptor source for this set is a woman aged 45-65 years with active or convalescent COVID-19.

About this clone itself: A much larger clone lies one base from this, so it may be a read error. The sample has other DNA sequences that encode this CDR3 too. V is TRBV3-1 (or the pseudogene TRBV3-2) and J is TRBJ1-1; D is perhaps TRBD1 (6 bases). Germline CDR1 and CDR2: LGHDT and YNNKEL (reference sequence). The germline V and J ends were trimmed by 4 bases and 1 base, with 7 bases remaining between them. The CDR3 sequence is 13 residues long. The chain's CDR3 is CASSPTGNTEAFF. The CDR3, as DNA: TGTGCCAGCAGCCCGACAGGGAACACTGAAGCTTTCTTT.

The chain combines TRBV27 with TRBJ2-7; 12 bases are a match to TRBD1. The germline gives CDR1 MNHEY, CDR2 SMNVEV (reference sequence). Trimming removed 4 bases from V and 6 bases from J; junction bases left unmatched: 1. The CDR3 covers 13 residues. This CDR3 is CASSWDRGREQYF. The CDR3 DNA sequence: TGTGCCAGCAGTTGGGACAGGGGGCGCGAGCAGTACTTC.

The chain has TRBV30 and TRBJ1-2, with 9 bases aligning to TRBD1. The V and J ends lost 4 bases and 3 bases, in that order; junction bases with no gene match: 6. The CDR3 runs to 14 residues. Germline loops: CDR1 GTSNPN, CDR2 SVGIG (reference sequence). Written as DNA, the CDR3 is TGTGCCTGGACTATCACAGGGGGCCACTATGGCTACACCTTC. Translation gives CAWTITGGHYGYTF.

There are a few counts of this clone. The V and J genes are TRBV7-9 and TRBJ2-2; TRBD2 matches 7 bases. The germline V gene encodes CDR1 SEHNR and CDR2 FQNEAQ (reference sequence). The CDR3 has 17 residues. V lost 4 bases to trimming and J lost 3 bases; unmatched junction nucleotides: 11. CDR3 coding DNA: TGTGCCAGCAGCTCCCTCTCTAGCGGATGGCACACCGGGGAGCTGTTTTTT. Its protein is CASSSLSSGWHTGELFF.

The genes are TRBV2 and TRBJ1-1, with TRBD1 matching over 9 bases. Germline V lookup: CDR1 SNHLY, CDR2 FYNNEI. Germline trimming cut 9 bases from V and 1 base from J; bases unmatched to any gene: 3. CDR3 length: 13 amino acids. CDR3 amino acids: CASRQGGNTEAFF. In nucleotides, the CDR3 is TGTGCCAGTCGACAGGGGGGGAACACTGAAGCTTTCTTT.

In its sample, this clone was seen once. The chain links TRBV28 to TRBJ1-4; D possibly corresponds to TRBD1 (6 bases). Germline CDR1 is MDHEN and CDR2 is SYDVKM. V lost 1 base and J lost 2, with 14 bases in between. This CDR3 has 17 residues. The CDR3 loop is CASSLLGGGVTNEKLFF. Written as DNA, the CDR3 is TGTGCCAGCAGTTTATTGGGAGGGGGTGTCACTAATGAAAAACTGTTTTTT.

The J gene is TRBJ1-2, the V gene TRBV5-1; TRBD1 agrees at 8 bases. V trimming: 4 bases; J trimming: 3 bases; junction bases outside the gene matches: 8. Germline CDR1 is SGHRS and CDR2 is YFSETQ. The CDR3 runs 15 residues. The DNA for the CDR3 is TGCGCCAGCAGCCGGGGGACAGGTCTCGACTATGGCTACACCTTC. Translating it yields CASSRGTGLDYGYTF.